The rows below give T cell receptor beta chains drawn from one sample of a study of T cell repertoires in cytomegalovirus infection. TCRdb processed the reads anew with MiXCR; each CDR3 protein has one entry. The data show 700,000 to 850,000 distinct CDR3 sequences, with 32% seen just once and around 12% held by the top ten. These receptors lack a known antigen. Material: cultured CD8+ T cells from PBMCs, obtained from culture after CMV antigen stimulation. These receptors were obtained from a human donor in good health (CMV status not recorded). Some clones in this sample may be carry-over from other donors' samples. Both conserved end residues are part of each CDR3. The D gene is left open where the match is weak. Clone size is stated in some rows and not others, as once, few, many or a class when expanded.

size | J | D | V | DNA | CDR3
. | TRBJ1-1 | . | TRBV4-2 | TGTGCCAGCAGCCAAGGAGCCCTGATGAACACTGAAGCTTTCTTT | CASSQGALMNTEAFF
. | TRBJ2-2 | TRBD2 | TRBV15 | TGTGCCACCAACAGAGCCGGCAACCCGACTGAGGCTAGCGGGGGGTACACCGGGGAGCTGTTTTTT | CATNRAGNPTEASGGYTGELFF
few | TRBJ2-7 | TRBD1 | TRBV25-1 | TGTGCCAGCAGTGATTGGACAGGGGGGCACGAGCAGTACTTC | CASSDWTGGHEQYF
many | TRBJ2-3 | . | TRBV7-6 | TGTGCCAGCAGCTTAACGGACAGATTTCCAGATACGCAGTATTTT | CASSLTDRFPDTQYF
few | TRBJ1-6 | TRBD1 | TRBV7-9 | TGTGCCAGCAGCTCCAGCCGGCAGGGGGCTCGGGATTCACCCCTCCACTTT | CASSSSRQGARDSPLHF
few | TRBJ1-1 | TRBD1 | TRBV7-6 | TGTGCCAGCAACTCAACAGGGGGCACTGAAGCTTTCTTT | CASNSTGGTEAFF
many | TRBJ1-1 | . | TRBV6-4 | TGTGCCAGCAGTTATGGGGGGCTAGGCACTGAAGCTTTCTTT | CASSYGGLGTEAFF
. | TRBJ2-1 | TRBD1 | TRBV12-3/TRBV12-4 | TGTGCCAGCAGTTTCCGGGACAGGGTCCATGAGCAGTTCTTC | CASSFRDRVHEQFF
few | TRBJ1-1 | TRBD1 | TRBV7-9 | TGTGCCAGCACAATCAGGGGGGTTTTAGAGGACACTGAAGCTTTCTTT | CASTIRGVLEDTEAFF
few | TRBJ1-3 | . | TRBV7-6 | TGTGCCAGCAGCCGATGGACCGAACCCTCTGGAAACACCATATATTTT | CASSRWTEPSGNTIYF
. | TRBJ1-4 | . | TRBV7-8 | TGTGCCAGCAGCTCAATGGGGGCAACTAATGAAAAACTGTTTTTT | CASSSMGATNEKLFF
. | TRBJ2-1 | . | TRBV7-6 | TGTGTCAGCAGCCCCCTCCGGGACGACAATGAGCAGTTCTTC | CVSSPLRDDNEQFF
few | TRBJ2-7 | . | TRBV7-6 | TGTGCCAGCAGCCTCCTAGGGCGGTACTACGAGCAGTACTTC | CASSLLGRYYEQYF
. | TRBJ2-1 | . | TRBV10-3 | TGTGCCAACCAAATACGGGGAGGATCGAGTGAGCAGTTCTTC | CANQIRGGSSEQFF
few | TRBJ1-2 | . | TRBV29-1 | TGCAGCGTTGCCCCATCGGGGATCGACTATGGCTACACCTTC | CSVAPSGIDYGYTF
. | TRBJ1-1 | . | TRBV3-1 | TGTGCCAGCAGCCCGGGGACTTTTCGGATGAACACTGAAGCTTTCTTT | CASSPGTFRMNTEAFF
few | TRBJ1-2 | TRBD1 | TRBV7-8 | TGTGCCAGCAGCTTAGCGGGACAGGGGGCGATCTATGGCTACACCTTC | CASSLAGQGAIYGYTF
many | TRBJ2-5 | . | TRBV7-8 | TGTGCCAGCAGCTTAGTACCAAAGGAGACCCAGTACTTC | CASSLVPKETQYF
few | TRBJ2-3 | . | TRBV6-1 | TGTGCCAGCCGGCCAGCGAGGTATGGCACAGATACGCAGTATTTT | CASRPARYGTDTQYF
few | TRBJ1-5 | . | TRBV5-6 | TGTGCCAGCAGCACCGGACAGTCCAATCAGCCCCAGCATTTT | CASSTGQSNQPQHF
few | TRBJ1-1 | . | TRBV6-5 | TGTGCCAGCGGAGGTGTGGAGCGGGAAGCTTTCTTT | CASGGVEREAFF
many | TRBJ2-5 | TRBD2 | TRBV7-2 | TGTGCCAGCAGCTTAAGCGGGCCCGGGAGGTACCAAGAGACCCAGTACTTC | CASSLSGPGRYQETQYF
. | TRBJ2-1 | . | TRBV5-6 | TGTGCCAGCAGCCCCCATCGGGTAAGCTCCTACAATGAGCAGTTCTTC | CASSPHRVSSYNEQFF
. | TRBJ1-5 | TRBD1 | TRBV5-8 | TGTGCCAGCAGCTTGGTACAGGGGGCGGGCCAGCCCCAGCATTTT | CASSLVQGAGQPQHF
. | TRBJ2-5 | TRBD2 | TRBV11-2 | TGTGCCAGCAGCTTTCCCAAGGGACTTCTAGCGGGGGGGCGAGAGACCCAGTACTTC | CASSFPKGLLAGGRETQYF
few | TRBJ2-2 | . | TRBV6-5 | TGTGCCAGCAGTTACGGGAGGGGGGCTACCGGGGAGCTGTTTTTT | CASSYGRGATGELFF
. | TRBJ1-6 | . | TRBV7-8 | TGTGCCAGCAGCCCCCTAGCGGGACGGGCCTATAATTCATCCCTCCACTTT | CASSPLAGRAYNSSLHF
few | TRBJ1-1 | . | TRBV9 | TGTGCCAGCAGCGTGCTGGACAGTAACACTGAAGCTTTCTTT | CASSVLDSNTEAFF
. | TRBJ2-1 | TRBD1 | TRBV12-3/TRBV12-4 | TGTGCCAGCAGTTTAAGAGACAGGGCACCATACAATGAGCAGTTCTTC | CASSLRDRAPYNEQFF
. | TRBJ1-1 | TRBD1 | TRBV28 | TGTGCCAGCAGTTACACCGGGACAGCTACTATGAACACTGAAGCTTTCTTT | CASSYTGTATMNTEAFF
few | TRBJ2-7 | . | TRBV19 | TGTGCCAGTAGTATAGGCCTCTCTCCAGCCTACGAGCAGTACTTC | CASSIGLSPAYEQYF
. | TRBJ2-1 | TRBD1 | TRBV14 | TGTGCCAGCCGATTGGGACAGGTCAGGCCACTTTCCTACAATGAGCAGTTCTTC | CASRLGQVRPLSYNEQFF
few | TRBJ1-1 | . | TRBV29-1 | TGCAGCGTTGAAGCGGACACTGAAGCTTTCTTT | CSVEADTEAFF
. | TRBJ2-1 | TRBD2 | TRBV20-1 | TGCAGTGCTGGGGTAGCGGGGGGACTTTACAATGAGCAGTTCTTC | CSAGVAGGLYNEQFF
few | TRBJ2-7 | . | TRBV10-3 | TGTGCCATCAGTGAAGTACGTATCGGCTCCTACGAGCAGTACTTC | CAISEVRIGSYEQYF
once | TRBJ1-3 | . | TRBV6-2/TRBV6-3 | TGTGCCAGCAGTTACTCGCCAAAATGGCAGGGGGGAAACACCATATATTTT | CASSYSPKWQGGNTIYF
many | TRBJ2-5 | TRBD1 | TRBV7-2 | TGTGCCAGCAGCTCCGACAGGGAGAGCGAGACCCAGTACTTC | CASSSDRESETQYF
. | TRBJ2-1 | TRBD2 | TRBV6-5 | TGTGCCAGCAGTTACTCGGGCGGGGGGGTTAGTATTGAGCAGTTCTTC | CASSYSGGGVSIEQFF
many | TRBJ2-3 | . | TRBV7-2 | TGTGCCAGCAGCCAACACGACAGGACAGATACGCAGTATTTT | CASSQHDRTDTQYF
many | TRBJ2-5 | . | TRBV9 | TGTGCCAGCAGCGTGAGCGGTTCCCCCAAAGAGACCCAGTACTTC | CASSVSGSPKETQYF
once | TRBJ1-5 | . | TRBV27 | TGTGCCAGCAGAACCGACAGTGGTTATGGCCAGCCCCAGCATTTT | CASRTDSGYGQPQHF
few | TRBJ2-5 | TRBD2 | TRBV7-9 | TGTGCCAGCAGCTCCGGGACTAGCGGGGGATACCAAGAGACCCAGTACTTC | CASSSGTSGGYQETQYF
few | TRBJ2-1 | TRBD2 | TRBV7-9 | TGTGCCAGCAGCTTTAGCGGGGGGTGGGAGAATGAGCAGTTCTTC | CASSFSGGWENEQFF
few | TRBJ1-3 | TRBD1 | TRBV2 | TGTGCCAGCAGTGTAAAGGGGGCGTTATTCTCAGGAAACACCATATATTTT | CASSVKGALFSGNTIYF
. | TRBJ2-1 | TRBD1 | TRBV6-5 | TGTGCCAGCAGTACAGGGGCCCTCTCCTACAATGAGCAGTTCTTC | CASSTGALSYNEQFF
. | TRBJ2-1 | . | TRBV6-1 | TGTGCCAGCAGTGACCTCCCCGGGGCCTGGGACAATGAGCAGTTCTTC | CASSDLPGAWDNEQFF
few | TRBJ1-3 | . | TRBV6-5 | TGTGCCAGCAGTTACTCGACCTCTGGAAACACCATATATTTT | CASSYSTSGNTIYF
many | TRBJ2-1 | TRBD2 | TRBV7-8 | TGTGCCAGCAGCTTAGGGCTAGCGGGGCCGTACGGTGAGCAGTTCTTC | CASSLGLAGPYGEQFF
many | TRBJ1-5 | TRBD1 | TRBV7-2 | TGTGCCAGCAGCGTACAGGGGCTCGACCAGCCCCAGCATTTT | CASSVQGLDQPQHF
few | TRBJ1-1 | . | TRBV27 | TGTGCCAGTGCCAGGGTCGGTAACACTGAAGCTTTCTTT | CASARVGNTEAFF
. | TRBJ1-1 | . | TRBV7-2 | TGTGCCAGCAGCTTTGCAGGCGTACCGAGGAACACTGAAGCTTTCTTT | CASSFAGVPRNTEAFF
. | TRBJ1-2 | . | TRBV19 | TGTGCCAGTAGTACAGGGCCCGACGGCTACACCTTC | CASSTGPDGYTF
few | TRBJ1-2 | . | TRBV6-1 | TGTGCCAGCAGGGAAGACCCAGGGGCGACGGTAGATGGCTACACCTTC | CASREDPGATVDGYTF